The clone carrying this T cell receptor (beta chain) was detected once. The sample belongs to a study of OX40 agonist ivuxolimab in advanced cancers. Germline V lookup: CDR1 SGHKS, CDR2 YYEKEE (reference sequence). V gave up 1 base and J gave up 2 bases, with 16 bases separating them. The CDR3 is 16 amino acids. TCRdb's copy holds only in-frame clones and misses some; the assay was immunoSEQ multiplex PCR. This sample has 65,000 to 75,000 clones; approximately 87% occur once, and the top ten carry roughly 0.98%. The source material was CD4+ or CD8+ T cells sorted from blood, sampled in a trial of the OX40 agonist ivuxolimab. This TCR came from an adult with an advanced solid tumor such as melanoma, head and neck, liver or kidney cancer. J is TRBJ2-7 and V is TRBV5-5; no clear D. CDR3 nucleotide sequence: TGTGCCAGCAGCTTGTTCGAACAGCCTACTCCCTACGAGCAGTACTTC. Protein product: CASSLFEQPTPYEQYF.